This T cell receptor beta chain was identified during a study of T-cell memory formation after mild COVID-19. At the level of the study: The TCR clusters were mostly specific to one donor.

The junction had 3 bases not matched to a gene; V was cut back by 3 bases and J by 7 bases. CDR1 SGHTA and CDR2 FQGNSA come from the germline V gene. The length of the CDR3 is 15 residues. General study results and limits: Researchers could not confirm that second-wave clones peaking on day 37 targeted SARS-CoV-2. Clones contracting across day 15 to 85 had a balanced CD4/CD8 profile; later expanding clones leaned CD4+. Memory from before infection featured some responding clones, which suggests cross-reactive memory joined.

TCRdb ran MiXCR on the 5' RACE reads and lists one entry per CDR3 protein. The sample lists around 250,000 distinct CDR3 sequences, about 16% occurring once. This clonotype has a handful of counts. The antigen remains unidentified. Specimen: PBMCs or a T cell subset sorted from them (not recorded which). The rearrangement uses TRBV7-2 and TRBJ2-3, with 14 bases aligning to TRBD2. This sequence was found in a man aged 18-30 years who had mild COVID-19 (a few samples of this study predate the infection). Cell type and time point are not known. The CDR3 protein is CASSFGTSGGHTQYF. CDR3 sequence (DNA): TGTGCCAGCAGCTTCGGGACTAGCGGGGGTCATACGCAGTATTTT.